The next 10 T cell receptor beta chains were all read from a single sample in a study of blood T cell repertoires in COVID-19 (dated by TCRdb to about 2020). Library method: the immunoSEQ multiplex PCR assay. Sourced from immuneACCESS, this table was stored by TCRdb with only in-frame sequences that have V and J called. A share of the clones is absent; for the studies checked, an unresolved V gene accounts for under half, and the remainder has no known explanation. In this sample the table shows 150,000 to 200,000 clones, about 85% of which occur a single time. The top ten constitute about 14% of the sample. The sample comprised peripheral blood. The receptors derive from a woman between 65 and 79 years old with COVID-19, enrolled during active disease.

The gene calls are TRBV20-1 and TRBJ1-2; possibly TRBD1 for D (5 bases). V lost 7 bases to trimming and J lost 5 bases, with 11 bases between them. Germline lookup yields CDR1 DFQATT and CDR2 SNEGSKA (reference sequence). The CDR3 runs 11 residues. CDR3 residues: CSVSRGYGYTF. The CDR3 nucleotides read TGCAGTGTTTCGCGGGGGTATGGCTACACCTTC.

Only a few counts were recorded for this clone. The rearrangement joins TRBV9 to TRBJ1-5; D not resolved. The V gene's germline CDR1 is SGDLS and CDR2 YYNGEE. V shed 3 bases and J shed 6 bases, with 13 bases lying between them. The CDR3 has 14 amino acids. This chain's CDR3 is CASSGLGGGQPQHF. As DNA, the CDR3 is TGTGCCAGCAGCGGACTGGGAGGAGGTCAGCCCCAGCATTTT.

The chain links TRBV4-2 to TRBJ1-4, with a weak D call TRBD1 (5 bases). Trimming took off 0 bases at V and 7 bases at J, with 12 bases between the two ends. CDR1 and CDR2 (germline): LGHNA, YNFKEQ. The CDR3 runs to 15 residues. CDR3 residues: CASSQDLGGGEKLFF. DNA of the CDR3: TGTGCCAGCAGCCAAGATTTGGGGGGAGGTGAAAAACTGTTTTTT.

This chain uses TRBV15 with TRBJ1-5, with 10 bases lining up with TRBD1. Germline V gene sequence: CDR1 LNHNV, CDR2 YYDKDF (reference sequence). The ends lost 4 bases at V and 4 bases at J; junction bases unmatched: 4. This CDR3 has 15 residues. Here the CDR3 DNA reads TGTGCCACCAGCATCGGGACAGGGGAGAATCAGCCCCAGCATTTT. Translated: CATSIGTGENQPQHF.

The V call is TRBV28, the J call TRBJ2-6, with 7 bases matching TRBD1. Trimming at V came to 9 bases and at J to 1 base, leaving 24 bases not matched to a gene. This CDR3 is 21 amino acids long. Germline V gives CDR1 MDHEN, CDR2 SYDVKM. CDR3 in amino acids: CARNPGQPCLWDWSGANVLTF. In DNA form, the CDR3 reads TGTGCCAGGAATCCGGGACAGCCCTGTTTGTGGGATTGGTCTGGGGCCAACGTCCTGACTTTC.

This clone was detected a few times. V is TRBV12-3 or TRBV12-4 and J is TRBJ2-2, with D perhaps matching TRBD2 (5 bases). V dropped 3 bases and J dropped 5 bases, with 7 bases sitting between them. CDR3 length: 13 amino acids. CDR3 sequence: CASSLGGTGELFF. The CDR3 region has the DNA TGTGCCAGCAGTTTGGGCGGGACCGGGGAGCTGTTTTTT.

The chain employs TRBV19 and TRBJ2-5; 9 bases line up with TRBD2. The V and J ends lost 8 bases and 1 base, in that order; junction bases with no gene match: 5. Per germline, CDR1 LNHDA and CDR2 SQIVND (reference sequence). The CDR3 loop spans 14 amino acids. The CDR3 sequence: CASSKTSGQETQYF. The CDR3 nucleotides read TGTGCCAGTTCAAAGACTAGCGGCCAAGAGACCCAGTACTTC.

This rearrangement joins TRBV19 to TRBJ1-3; 8 nucleotides match TRBD1. The germline V gene encodes CDR1 LNHDA and CDR2 SQIVND (reference sequence). CDR3 length equals 13 residues. Germline trimming cut 5 bases from V and 7 bases from J; bases unmatched to any gene: 4. The CDR3 DNA sequence: TGTGCCAGTAGTTGGACAGGGAAGAACACCATATATTTT. Amino acids: CASSWTGKNTIYF.

V is TRBV7-2 and J is TRBJ1-6; tentative D call: TRBD1 (5 bases). The length of the CDR3 is 15 residues. Germline lookup yields CDR1 SGHTA and CDR2 FQGNSA. Trimming cost V 1 base and J 9 bases, with 13 bases left between them. As DNA, the CDR3 is TGTGCCAGCAGCTTAGATCGGACAAGGTCTTCACCCCTCCACTTT. Its protein product is CASSLDRTRSSPLHF.

This clone has a single count. This sequence joins TRBV9 and TRBJ2-1; 9 bases agree with TRBD2. Per the germline V gene, CDR1 is SGDLS and CDR2 is YYNGEE. CDR3 length equals 16 residues. The J segment lost 2 bases and the V segment lost 0 bases, leaving 3 bases of the junction unmatched. CDR3 sequence reads: CASSVDGGRAYNEQFF. In DNA form, the CDR3 reads TGTGCCAGCAGCGTAGATGGCGGGAGGGCCTACAATGAGCAGTTCTTC.